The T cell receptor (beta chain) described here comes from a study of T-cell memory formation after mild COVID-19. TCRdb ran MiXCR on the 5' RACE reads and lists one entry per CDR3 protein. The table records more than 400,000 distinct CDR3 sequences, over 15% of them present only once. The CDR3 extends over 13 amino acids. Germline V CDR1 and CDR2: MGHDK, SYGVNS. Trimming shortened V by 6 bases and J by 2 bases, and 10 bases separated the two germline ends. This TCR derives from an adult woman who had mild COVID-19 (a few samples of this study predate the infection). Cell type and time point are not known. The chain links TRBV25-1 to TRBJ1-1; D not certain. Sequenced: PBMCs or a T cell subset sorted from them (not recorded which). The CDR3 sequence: CASSEGFNTEAFF. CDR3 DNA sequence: TGTGCCAGCAGCGAGGGTTTCAACACTGAAGCTTTCTTT.